This note documents a single T cell receptor (beta chain) sequence. This sample is part of a study of T cell changes during pregnancy in multiple sclerosis. J lost 6 bases, V lost 4 bases, and 7 bases had no gene match. The germline CDR1 and CDR2 sequences are SGHVS and FQNEAQ. The CDR3 totals 15 residues. Assay used: immunoSEQ multiplex PCR; TCRdb lists only in-frame clones, some missing. The table lists 37,000 or so clones, approximately 91% of them singletons. The receptor was isolated from a female donor with multiple sclerosis, enrolled in a pregnancy study. The sample consisted of CD4+ T cells from peripheral blood mononuclear cells, taken in the second trimester of pregnancy. The V gene is TRBV7-8, the J gene TRBJ1-5; TRBD1 agrees at 9 bases. The CDR3 DNA follows: TGTGCCAGCAGCTCCGGGACAGGGAGGTTTCAGCCCCAGCATTTT. Translated, it gives CASSSGTGRFQPQHF.